These 32 T cell receptor beta chains were sequenced from one sample in a study of T cell repertoires in cytomegalovirus infection. Antigens of these TCRs are unknown. In TCRdb, the reads were re-called with MiXCR into one record per CDR3 protein. In the table there are 650,000 to 900,000 distinct CDR3 sequences, 30% to 35% of which are singletons. Sequenced material: cultured CD8+ T cells from PBMCs, taken from culture after CMV antigen stimulation. The source is a human donor in good health (CMV status not recorded). Some clones in this sample may be carry-over from other donors' samples.

The CDR3 DNA follows: TGTGCCAGCAAACTAGGACAGAGCATGAACACTGAAGCTTTCTTT. It specifies CASKLGQSMNTEAFF. The rearrangement links TRBV12-3 or TRBV12-4 to TRBJ1-1; weak D call: TRBD1 (6 bases). This CDR3 comprises 15 residues. V shed 7 bases and J shed 0 bases, with 15 bases lying between them.

This clonotype was seen more than once but under ten times. The chain links TRBV6-5 to TRBJ2-3; possible D gene TRBD1, 5 bases. The CDR3 is made up of 15 amino acids. Between the trimmed V and J ends, which lost 2 bases and 2 bases, there was a span of 11 bases. Germline V CDR1 and CDR2: MNHEY, SVGAGI. CDR3 in amino acids: CASSYGTGHTDTQYF. CDR3 nucleotide sequence: TGTGCCAGCAGTTACGGCACAGGACACACAGATACGCAGTATTTT.

A few counts support this clonotype. This chain links TRBV5-1 with TRBJ1-2; TRBD1 aligns across 7 bases. The CDR3 has 13 residues. Germline V gene data show CDR1 as SGHRS and CDR2 as YFSETQ. After removal of 5 bases from V and 8 bases from J, the junction contained 9 bases not matched to a gene. CDR3 amino acids: CASRPTGESGYTF. In nucleotides, the CDR3 is TGCGCCAGCAGACCTACAGGGGAGTCAGGCTACACCTTC.

The chain couples TRBV18 to TRBJ1-1, with TRBD1 matching over 8 bases. This CDR3 contains 15 residues. The germline V gene has CDR1 KGHSH and CDR2 LQKENI. V lost 3 bases to trimming and J lost 3 bases; unmatched junction nucleotides: 6. The CDR3 coding sequence is TGTGCCAGCTCACCCGAGGACAGGGTGGACACTGAAGCTTTCTTT. The encoded protein is CASSPEDRVDTEAFF. Filled out from reference TRBV18 and TRBJ1-1, the complete variable domain reads NAGVMQNPRHLVRRRGQEARLRCSPMKGHSHVYWYRQLPEEGLKFMVYLQKENIIDESGMPKERFSAEFPKEGPSILRIQQVVRGDSAAYFCASSPEDRVDTEAFFGQGTRLTVV.

This clonotype was picked up many times. The chain recombines TRBV7-6 with TRBJ2-2; D gene ambiguous. The germline CDR1 and CDR2 sequences are SGHVS and FNYEAQ. V was cut by 5 bases and J by 9 bases, with 7 bases left in between. The length of the CDR3 is 11 residues. In nucleotides, the CDR3 is TGTGCCAGCAGCCAAGCAAGGGAGCTGTTTTTT. It encodes CASSQARELFF.

This clonotype was observed once. The rearrangement uses TRBV6-4 and TRBJ2-1, with 8 bases identical to TRBD2. V lost 2 bases and J lost 8; bases outside the gene matches: 20. CDR3 length equals 19 residues. Germline-derived CDR1 and CDR2 are MRHNA and SNTAGT. This CDR3 reads CASSDEGGSGGAPIDEQFF. For the CDR3, the DNA is TGTGCCAGCAGTGACGAGGGGGGTTCGGGGGGGGCCCCCATCGATGAGCAGTTCTTC.

The chain combines TRBV7-9 with TRBJ2-6; no firm D call. Germline V gives CDR1 SEHNR, CDR2 FQNEAQ (reference sequence). Between the trimmed V and J ends, which lost 6 bases and 9 bases, there was a span of 15 bases. This CDR3 has 14 amino acids. CDR3 coding DNA: TGTGCCAGCAGAGATCAAGGGCGAGGCAACGTCCTGACTTTC. Protein product: CASRDQGRGNVLTF.

In this sample, this clonotype turned up many times. The CDR3 bases are TGTGCCAGCAGCTCCAAGACAGGGTACAATCAGCCCCAGCATTTT. Translated, it gives CASSSKTGYNQPQHF. This sequence joins TRBV7-2 and TRBJ1-5, with 7 nucleotides matching TRBD1. CDR1 SGHTA and CDR2 FQGNSA come from the germline V gene. V gave up 4 bases and J gave up 3 bases; unmatched junction bases: 6. The CDR3 runs to 15 residues.

This clonotype was counted a few times. The V gene is TRBV19, the J gene TRBJ2-5; D ambiguous. Trimming cost V 6 bases and J 0 bases, with 14 bases left between them. Germline CDR1 is LNHDA and CDR2 is SQIVND (reference sequence). CDR3 length equals 15 residues. The CDR3 spells CASSLIPFHQETQYF. The CDR3 nucleotides are TGTGCCAGTAGCCTCATTCCGTTCCACCAAGAGACCCAGTACTTC.

This clonotype was seen a few times. The rearrangement links TRBV4-1 to TRBJ1-1, with 9 bases that match TRBD1. Trimming cost V 3 bases and J 3 bases; bases outside gene matches: 5. Germline values: CDR1 MGHRA, CDR2 YSYEKL. This CDR3 is built from 15 residues. CDR3 bases: TGCGCCAGCAGCCATGACAGGGGGGGAGACACTGAAGCTTTCTTT. Its translation: CASSHDRGGDTEAFF.

CDR3 in amino acids: CASSLESSGGTDTQYF. The DNA of the CDR3 is TGTGCCAGCAGCTTAGAGTCTAGCGGGGGCACAGATACGCAGTATTTT. J is TRBJ2-3 and V is TRBV7-2; 9 bases line up with TRBD2. Germline V lookup: CDR1 SGHTA, CDR2 FQGNSA. Trimming removed 1 base from V and 1 base from J; junction bases left unmatched: 3. This CDR3 spans 16 amino acids. Together with reference TRBV7-2 and TRBJ2-3, the CDR3 gives the full variable domain: GAGVSQSPSNKVTEKGKDVELRCDPISGHTALYWYRQSLGQGLEFLIYFQGNSAPDKSGLPSDRFSAERTGGSVSTLTIQRTQQEDSAVYLCASSLESSGGTDTQYFGPGTRLTVL.

There are a few counts of this clonotype. The chain links TRBV4-3 to TRBJ1-5, with 8 nucleotides matching TRBD1. CDR1 LGHNA and CDR2 YSLEER come from the germline V gene. The length of the CDR3 is 14 residues. V lost 3 bases to trimming and J lost 8 bases; unmatched junction nucleotides: 6. The CDR3 nucleotides are TGCGCCAGCAGCCAGGCAGGGGGCTCAAAGCCCCAGCATTTT. Protein: CASSQAGGSKPQHF.

The sample holds a few counts of this clonotype. The chain is built from TRBV4-2 and TRBJ2-5; a possible D gene is TRBD2 (5 bases). Trimming left V 0 bases short and J 5 bases short, with 10 bases between. Germline CDR1 and CDR2: LGHNA and YNFKEQ. This CDR3 contains 14 residues. The CDR3 DNA is TGTGCCAGCAGCCAAGAAAAGAGGAGGGAGACCCAGTACTTC. It encodes CASSQEKRRETQYF.

This chain uses TRBV24-1 with TRBJ1-2, with D tentatively TRBD1 (5 bases). The germline CDR1 and CDR2 sequences are KGHDR and SFDVKD. CDR3 length equals 12 residues. Trimming left V 10 bases short and J 8 bases short, with 16 bases between. The CDR3 here is CATGTPAEGYTF. The DNA of the CDR3 is TGTGCCACAGGGACCCCGGCGGAAGGCTACACCTTC.

This clonotype came up a few times. The chain combines TRBV6-2 or TRBV6-3 with TRBJ2-3; TRBD2 agrees at 10 bases. The germline gives CDR1 MNHEY, CDR2 SVGEGT. J was trimmed by 8 bases and V by 4 bases; bases with no gene match: 15. The CDR3 length is 17 residues. As DNA, the CDR3 is TGTGCCAGCAGTTCGGACCTAGCGGGGGTTACTAGAGCTACGCAGTATTTT. Protein product: CASSSDLAGVTRATQYF.

This clonotype has a handful of counts. The J gene is TRBJ1-1, the V gene TRBV27, with D maybe TRBD1 (5 bases). The CDR3 has 11 residues. V was shortened by 7 bases and J by 8 bases, with 11 bases between the two germline ends. Looked up from germline, CDR1 is MNHEY and CDR2 is SMNVEV (reference sequence). The CDR3 protein is CASMGEAEAFF. CDR3 bases: TGTGCCAGCATGGGGGAGGCCGAAGCTTTCTTT.

The chain carries TRBV4-2 and TRBJ1-5; D is perhaps TRBD1 (6 bases). The V gene's germline CDR1 is LGHNA and CDR2 YNFKEQ. V was trimmed by 0 bases and J by 4 bases, leaving 13 bases between them. This CDR3 is built from 16 residues. The CDR3 region is CASSQDIGQNNQPQHF. CDR3 DNA sequence: TGTGCCAGCAGCCAAGATATTGGACAGAATAATCAGCCCCAGCATTTT.

This clonotype was seen repeatedly, ten times or more. The chain joins TRBV7-2 to TRBJ1-1; D is perhaps TRBD1 (6 bases). The CDR3 is 13 residues long. Germline V gene sequence: CDR1 SGHTA, CDR2 FQGNSA. Trimming cost V 5 bases and J 5 bases, with 12 bases left between them. CDR3 DNA: TGTGCCAGCAGCCACACAGGGTGGACTGAAGCTTTCTTT. This encodes CASSHTGWTEAFF. Drawing the rest from reference TRBV7-2 and TRBJ1-1, the complete variable domain is GAGVSQSPSNKVTEKGKDVELRCDPISGHTALYWYRQSLGQGLEFLIYFQGNSAPDKSGLPSDRFSAERTGGSVSTLTIQRTQQEDSAVYLCASSHTGWTEAFFGQGTRLTVV.

This clonotype was picked up many times. The V call is TRBV6-5, the J call TRBJ2-2; either TRBD1 or TRBD2 may supply D (5 bases each). The CDR3 runs 17 residues. The V gene lost 3 bases and the J gene lost 1 base, with 15 bases spanning the gap. Germline-derived CDR1 and CDR2 are MNHEY and SVGAGI. Here the CDR3 reads CASSYSRAGGNTGELFF. In DNA, the CDR3 is TGTGCCAGCAGTTATTCGAGGGCTGGGGGGAACACCGGGGAGCTGTTTTTT.

This clonotype has only a few counts. The rearrangement uses TRBV2 and TRBJ1-5; TRBD1 might be the D (5 bases). Germline V CDR1 and CDR2: SNHLY, FYNNEI. V shed 8 bases and J shed 4 bases, with 12 bases lying between them. This CDR3 is 13 amino acids long. In nucleotides, the CDR3 is TGTGCCAGCGGGGGGGGGAGGAATCAGCCCCAGCATTTT. Residues: CASGGGRNQPQHF.

The V gene is TRBV27, the J gene TRBJ1-1; D remains unclear. The CDR3 contains 15 residues. The V end was cut by 0 bases, the J end by 5 bases, with 13 bases between. Per germline, CDR1 MNHEY and CDR2 SMNVEV (reference sequence). CDR3 loop: CASSLSRAMGTEAFF. CDR3 bases: TGTGCCAGCAGTTTATCGAGGGCGATGGGGACTGAAGCTTTCTTT.

This chain uses TRBV7-9 with TRBJ1-2, with TRBD1 matching over 8 bases. Germline V gives CDR1 SEHNR, CDR2 FQNEAQ (reference sequence). V lost 1 base to trimming and J lost 8 bases; unmatched junction nucleotides: 3. This CDR3 has 13 amino acids. The CDR3 bases are TGTGCCAGCAGCTTAGGGGGACAGGCGGGCTACACCTTC. Translation gives CASSLGGQAGYTF. The complete variable domain, with remaining parts taken from reference TRBV7-9 and TRBJ1-2, reads DTGVSQNPRHKITKRGQNVTFRCDPISEHNRLYWYRQTLGQGPEFLTYFQNEAQLEKSRLLSDRFSAERPKGSFSTLEIQRTEQGDSAMYLCASSLGGQAGYTFGSGTRLTVV.

The chain is built from TRBV27 and TRBJ2-2; 8 bases match TRBD1. J lost 2 bases, V lost 4 bases, and 9 bases had no gene match. This CDR3 contains 17 residues. CDR1 MNHEY and CDR2 SMNVEV come from the germline V gene (reference sequence). CDR3 sequence (DNA): TGTGCCAGCAGTTCCCCCGGGACAGGTGCCAACACCGGGGAGCTGTTTTTT. Protein product: CASSSPGTGANTGELFF.

The chain is built from TRBV6-1 and TRBJ1-4; D is possibly TRBD1 (6 bases). The CDR3 is 22 residues long. Germline values: CDR1 MNHNS, CDR2 SASEGT. V was shortened by 4 bases and J by 0 bases, with 30 bases between the two germline ends. CDR3 amino acids: CASSGLGGGRTSFLSTNEKLFF. The CDR3 coding sequence is TGTGCCAGCAGTGGGCTAGGGGGGGGAAGAACGTCCTTCCTATCAACTAATGAAAAACTGTTTTTT.

The chain has TRBV11-3 and TRBJ2-1, with 7 bases matching TRBD2. The CDR3 loop spans 14 amino acids. Germline loops: CDR1 SGHNT, CDR2 YENEEA. The ends lost 4 bases at V and 7 bases at J; junction bases unmatched: 7. DNA of the CDR3: TGTGCCAGCAGCTCGTTTGCGGGGGATAATGAGCAGTTCTTC. Protein sequence: CASSSFAGDNEQFF.

The CDR3 DNA reads as TGTGCCAGCAGCGCCCGACTAGCGGGGGGCCCCCCTCCCTACGAGCAGTACTTC. Residues: CASSARLAGGPPPYEQYF. The chain couples TRBV5-6 to TRBJ2-7, with 13 bases matching TRBD2. Losses at the gene ends were 4 bases for V and 2 bases for J; bases not matched to a gene: 12. Germline CDR1 is SGHDT and CDR2 is YYEEEE. The CDR3 contains 18 residues.

This chain connects TRBV28 to TRBJ2-1; no definite D call. The CDR3 sequence is 12 residues long. CDR1 and CDR2 from the germline V gene are MDHEN and SYDVKM. V lost 6 bases and J 8 bases, leaving 11 bases between the germline ends. CDR3 in amino acids: CASRPRMDEQFF. CDR3 bases: TGTGCCAGCAGACCCCGTATGGATGAGCAGTTCTTC.

The CDR3 coding sequence is TGTGCCAGCACACGGCGAGCATCTAGCACAGATACGCAGTATTTT. Encoded protein: CASTRRASSTDTQYF. The chain combines TRBV27 with TRBJ2-3; D uncertain. The CDR3 has 15 amino acids. Germline loops: CDR1 MNHEY, CDR2 SMNVEV (reference sequence). V dropped 7 bases and J dropped 0 bases, with 14 bases sitting between them.

The chain links TRBV7-6 to TRBJ1-2; no firm D call. The V gene lost 1 base and the J gene lost 8 bases, with 14 bases spanning the gap. Germline CDR1 and CDR2: SGHVS and FNYEAQ. CDR3 length: 14 residues. CDR3 bases: TGTGCCAGCAGCTTAGAATGGACGGCAGGAGGCTACACCTTC. This sequence encodes CASSLEWTAGGYTF.

This clonotype was observed many times. The gene calls are TRBV9 and TRBJ2-1; D is uncertain. V gave up 3 bases and J gave up 8 bases, with 12 bases separating them. Germline V lookup: CDR1 SGDLS, CDR2 YYNGEE. The CDR3 is made up of 13 amino acids. CDR3: CASSALTGDEQFF. The DNA for the CDR3 is TGTGCCAGCAGCGCCTTAACGGGCGATGAGCAGTTCTTC.

The chain links TRBV20-1 to TRBJ2-1; 13 bases are shared with TRBD2. CDR3 size: 21 residues. Germline V gene data show CDR1 as DFQATT and CDR2 as SNEGSKA (reference sequence). The V and J ends lost 0 bases and 0 bases, in that order; junction bases with no gene match: 14. For the CDR3, the DNA is TGCAGTGCTAGAGAGGGGGAGATGGGACTAGCGGGGAAGAGCTCCTACAATGAGCAGTTCTTC. This gives the protein CSAREGEMGLAGKSSYNEQFF.

Note on this clonotype: A much larger clonotype is one base distant, so this may be a read error. V usage is TRBV7-9 and J usage is TRBJ2-1; perhaps TRBD1 as D (6 bases). From germline, CDR1 is SEHNR and CDR2 FQNEAQ (reference sequence). The CDR3 is 14 residues long. Trimming shortened V by 3 bases and J by 6 bases, and 12 bases separated the two germline ends. CDR3 DNA: TGTGCCAGCAGCTTTGGGACATGGGGCAATGAGCAGTTCTTC. It yields the protein CASSFGTWGNEQFF.